The T cell receptor (beta chain) described here comes from a study of cytomegalovirus exposure and HLA in healthy donors. Overall study: Researchers previously reported finding about 110 million unique TCR beta sequences from around 200 million T cells. The study, taken as a whole, reports: Published work reported that the classifier diagnosed cytomegalovirus status with high specificity and sensitivity.

The CDR3 covers 15 residues. Germline V gene lookup returns CDR1 MNHNS and CDR2 SASEGT. V shed 6 bases and J 2 bases; nucleotides not matched to a gene: 5. PCR employed 60 Vbeta and 13 Jbeta primers. Clones were sequenced by immunoSEQ multiplex PCR, and TCRdb holds only the in-frame ones, with some missing. The table has about 83,000 clones, 60% to 80% seen once. About this clone: Its antigen is unidentified.

This clonotype was sampled from a man between 60 and 70 years old in good health and CMV-seronegative. The chain employs TRBV6-1 and TRBJ2-5; 11 bases fit TRBD2. Sequenced input: PBMCs. CDR3 sequence reads: CASRWASGGQETQYF. The DNA of the CDR3 is TGTGCCAGCAGATGGGCTAGCGGGGGGCAAGAGACCCAGTACTTC.